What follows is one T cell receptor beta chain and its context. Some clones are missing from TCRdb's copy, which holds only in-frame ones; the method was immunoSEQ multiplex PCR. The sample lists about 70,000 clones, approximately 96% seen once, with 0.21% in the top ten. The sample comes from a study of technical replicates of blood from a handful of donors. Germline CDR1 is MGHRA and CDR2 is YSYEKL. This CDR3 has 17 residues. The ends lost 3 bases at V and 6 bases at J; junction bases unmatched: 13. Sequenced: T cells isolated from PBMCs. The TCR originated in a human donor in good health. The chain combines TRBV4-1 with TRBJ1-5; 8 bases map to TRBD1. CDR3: CASSQTPKDRVVQPQHF. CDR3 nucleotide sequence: TGCGCCAGCAGCCAGACACCAAAGGACAGGGTGGTTCAGCCCCAGCATTTT.